This T cell receptor beta chain is from a study of T cells expressing NK-cell markers. On the study more broadly: Serological testing identified seven of the eight sequenced donors as HCMV-seropositive and one as seronegative. Overall study findings and caveats: Dominant NKG2C+ clonotypes in five to seven donors made up roughly 1.0-7.0% of CD8+ T cells. Researchers report these clonotypes also headed the CD3+CD56-NKG2C+ fraction in a handful of donors.

In regard to this clonotype: Its specificity is unknown.

The CDR3 has 12 residues. Looked up from germline, CDR1 is DFQATT and CDR2 is SNEGSKA (reference sequence). One entry per CDR3 protein, without DNA, is what TCRdb gives after re-calling the 5' RACE reads. The data include 550,000 or so distinct CDR3 sequences; the top ten clones carry around 3.3%. The TCR comes from a man between 18 and 29 years old in good health. The V and J genes are TRBV20-1 and TRBJ2-3; no DNA is available, so the TRBD1 call from TCRdb remains unchecked. Sequencing input: blood T cells: a sorted CD56 or NKG2C T cell subset, CD4+ or CD8+ T cells, or bulk PBMC T cells (not recorded which). The CDR3 protein is CSARGEVDTQYF.